One and the same sample provided the 6 T cell receptor beta chains below, sequenced in a study of response to subunit inactivated influenza vaccine. From the RT-PCR reads, TCRdb called clonotypes with MiXCR, one entry per CDR3 protein. Among hundreds of thousands of distinct CDR3 sequences, 13% to 15% were seen once, and the ten largest hold 7.5% to 8%. Sample: PBMCs from blood, taken roughly 15 days before vaccination. The receptors here all came from a middle-aged man who received an inactivated influenza vaccine.

A few counts support this clonotype. The chain carries TRBV12-3 or TRBV12-4 and TRBJ1-3; possible D gene TRBD1, 5 bases. Trimming stripped 4 bases from V and 6 bases from J, with 13 bases between. CDR3 size: 14 residues. CDR3 bases: TGTGCCAGCAGTTACGGGGGTGGCTCAAACACCATATATTTT. It is translated as CASSYGGGSNTIYF.

This clonotype was seen only a few times. The genes are TRBV11-2 and TRBJ2-7; possibly TRBD2 for D (6 bases). Germline V CDR1 and CDR2: SGHAT, FQNNGV. This CDR3 contains 14 residues. The V end was cut by 4 bases, the J end by 0 bases, with 10 bases between. For the CDR3, the DNA is TGTGCCAGCAGCTGGCCGCGGGGCTCCTACGAGCAGTACTTC. Amino acids: CASSWPRGSYEQYF.

V usage is TRBV4-3 and J usage is TRBJ2-7; 7 bases fit TRBD1. Unmatched junction bases numbered 7, after V lost 4 bases and J lost 4 bases. The CDR3 consists of 14 residues. CDR1 and CDR2 (germline): LGHNA, YSLEER. In DNA, the CDR3 is TGCGCCAGCAGCCCCCTCGCGACAGGGTACGAGCAGTACTTC. It specifies CASSPLATGYEQYF.

The J gene is TRBJ1-4, the V gene TRBV5-1, with D tentatively TRBD1 (5 bases). Per the germline V gene, CDR1 is SGHRS and CDR2 is YFSETQ. Trimming removed 4 bases at V and 4 bases at J, with 11 bases between. The length of the CDR3 is 14 residues. The CDR3 DNA sequence: TGCGCCAGCAGCCCACGGGGGGGTAATGAAAAACTGTTTTTT. The encoded protein is CASSPRGGNEKLFF.

The V and J genes are TRBV10-3 and TRBJ2-5; TRBD2 matches 8 bases. V lost 6 bases and J lost 3; bases outside the gene matches: 3. The CDR3 has 13 residues. Germline V gene lookup returns CDR1 ENHRY and CDR2 SYGVKD. CDR3 nucleotides: TGTGCCATCAGCCCGGGACTAGAAGAGACCCAGTACTTC. Residues: CAISPGLEETQYF.

The chain links TRBV25-1 to TRBJ1-6; D is possibly TRBD1 (5 bases). Trimming shortened V by 6 bases and J by 7 bases, and 13 bases separated the two germline ends. CDR3 length: 14 residues. Germline CDR1 MGHDK, CDR2 SYGVNS. The CDR3 DNA reads TGTGCCAGCAGGAGCGGGGGTTGGAATTCACCCCTCCACTTT. This codes for CASRSGGWNSPLHF.